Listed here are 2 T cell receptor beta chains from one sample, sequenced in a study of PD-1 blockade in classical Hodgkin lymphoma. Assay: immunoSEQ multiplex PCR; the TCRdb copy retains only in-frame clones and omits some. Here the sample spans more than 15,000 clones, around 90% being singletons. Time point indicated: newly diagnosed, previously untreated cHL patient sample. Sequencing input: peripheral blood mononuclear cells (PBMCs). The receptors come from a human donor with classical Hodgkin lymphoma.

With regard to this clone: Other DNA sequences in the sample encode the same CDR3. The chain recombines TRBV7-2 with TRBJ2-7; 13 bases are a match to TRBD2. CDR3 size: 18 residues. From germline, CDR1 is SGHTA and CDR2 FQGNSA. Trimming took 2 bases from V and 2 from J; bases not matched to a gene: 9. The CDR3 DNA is TGTGCCAGCAGCTTACCCCCGGGACTAGCGGGATGGGCCTACGAGCAGTACTTC. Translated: CASSLPPGLAGWAYEQYF.

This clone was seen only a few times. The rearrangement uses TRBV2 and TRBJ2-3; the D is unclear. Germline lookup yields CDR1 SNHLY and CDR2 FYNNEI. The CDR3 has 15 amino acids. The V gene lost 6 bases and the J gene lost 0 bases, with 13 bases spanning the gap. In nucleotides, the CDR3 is TGTGCCAGCAGCCCTAGGATCCCTAGCACAGATACGCAGTATTTT. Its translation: CASSPRIPSTDTQYF.